These 5 T cell receptor beta chains originate from one sample sequenced in a study of Ad26.COV2.S vaccination and SARS-CoV-2 variants. Noted treatment: 15 to 20 received Ad26.COV2.S at low or high dose, single or two shots; roughly 5 received placebo; per-sample allocation not given. The samples date from day 63 after the first vaccine or placebo injection. Clones were sequenced by immunoSEQ multiplex PCR, and TCRdb holds only the in-frame ones, with some missing. The sample contains fewer than 400,000 clones, around four fifths of which appear only once. The input for sequencing was peripheral blood, taken in a trial of Ad26.COV2.S vaccine versus placebo. The origin of the receptors is a person aged 18 to 65 who received the Ad26.COV2.S COVID-19 vaccine or a placebo.

The CDR3 reads CASSPQGEGQPQHF. The CDR3, as DNA: TGTGCCAGCAGTCCGCAGGGGGAAGGGCAGCCCCAGCATTTT. The rearrangement uses TRBV27 and TRBJ1-5, with 7 bases lining up with TRBD1. The CDR3 is made up of 14 amino acids. Germline assignment: CDR1 MNHEY and CDR2 SMNVEV (reference sequence). V was clipped by 5 bases and J by 7 bases; unmatched bases: 8.

This rearrangement joins TRBV6-6 to TRBJ2-5; maybe TRBD2 (6 bases). This CDR3 region has 15 residues. The germline V and J ends were trimmed by 0 bases and 2 bases, with 10 bases remaining between them. Germline CDR1 and CDR2: MNHNY and SVGAGI (reference sequence). The CDR3 sequence: CASSYSVGLQETQYF. The DNA for the CDR3 is TGTGCCAGCAGTTACTCGGTAGGACTACAAGAGACCCAGTACTTC.

Comments on this clone: Relative to the germline gene, one junction end is altered; a read error may explain this. V is TRBV19 and J is TRBJ1-1, with D unclear. The germline V gene has CDR1 LNHDA and CDR2 SQIVND (reference sequence). The CDR3 sequence is 13 residues long. The CDR3 region has the DNA TGTGCCAGTAGTATAGGAAGCAACATTGAAGCTTTCTTT. Residues: CASSIGSNIEAFF. Full variable domain (outside the CDR3, taken from reference TRBV19 and TRBJ1-1): DGGITQSPKYLFRKEGQNVTLSCEQNLNHDAMYWYRQDPGQGLRLIYYSQIVNDFQKGDIAEGYSVSREKKESFPLTVTSAQKNPTAFYLCASSIGSNIEAFFGQGTRLTVV.

V usage is TRBV29-1 and J usage is TRBJ1-1; weak D call: TRBD1 (5 bases). From germline, CDR1 is SQVTM and CDR2 ANQGSEA. The CDR3 is 12 amino acids. Trimming removed 5 bases from V and 5 bases from J, with 12 bases in between. CDR3 nucleotides: TGCAGCGTTCAAAACTACAGGACTGAAGCTTTCTTT. This encodes CSVQNYRTEAFF.

V gene TRBV4-1 combines with J gene TRBJ2-7; 7 bases line up with TRBD1. Germline CDR1 and CDR2: MGHRA and YSYEKL. This CDR3 has 15 amino acids. Trimming took 7 bases from V and 6 from J; bases not matched to a gene: 15. The CDR3 sequence: CASTPNSAGGTEQYF. CDR3 nucleotide sequence: TGCGCCAGCACGCCAAACTCGGCAGGGGGTACCGAGCAGTACTTC.